These 14 T cell receptor beta chains originate from one sample sequenced in a study of early T cells in non-severe SARS-CoV-2 infection. One entry per CDR3 protein, called by TCRdb with MiXCR from the 5' RACE reads. The table shows more than 85,000 distinct CDR3 sequences, with roughly an eighth occurring only once. Sequencing used whole blood, obtained at baseline. Receptor source: an adult who was a healthcare worker with PCR-confirmed SARS-CoV-2 infection or an uninfected control (not recorded which).

This clonotype was counted a few times. V gene TRBV28 combines with J gene TRBJ1-1, with a weak D call TRBD1 (5 bases). In germline, CDR1 is MDHEN, CDR2 SYDVKM. V lost 6 bases and J lost 3, with 20 bases in between. The CDR3 covers 16 residues. The CDR3 DNA reads as TGTGCCAGCAGATCTCCTACGCGAGGGGTCTACACTGAAGCTTTCTTT. Its protein product is CASRSPTRGVYTEAFF.

This clonotype was counted a few times. One end of the junction is discordant with germline, which a read error may explain. The DNA of the CDR3 is TGTGCCAGCAGCTGGGGGACAGGGCCCTTGAACGCTGAAGCTTTCTTT. This codes for CASSWGTGPLNAEAFF. The J gene is TRBJ1-1, the V gene TRBV5-6, with 9 bases aligning to TRBD1. In germline, CDR1 is SGHDT, CDR2 YYEEEE. The length of the CDR3 is 16 residues.

CDR3 sequence (DNA): TGCAGCGCGAAGCGGGAAACAGATACGCAGTATTTT. Translated, it gives CSAKRETDTQYF. The chain uses TRBV29-1 and TRBJ2-3; TRBD2 matches at 7 bases. Germline V lookup: CDR1 SQVTM, CDR2 ANQGSEA. Germline trimming cut 7 bases from V and 3 bases from J; bases unmatched to any gene: 4. The CDR3 is made up of 12 amino acids.

The chain uses TRBV12-3 or TRBV12-4 and TRBJ2-1; no clear D gene. This CDR3 has 11 amino acids. The V and J ends lost 8 bases and 4 bases respectively, with 6 bases between them. DNA of the CDR3: TGTGCCAGCCGGAGATACAATGAGCAGTTCTTC. This codes for CASRRYNEQFF.

The CDR3 reads CASSPAVLSNTEAFF. In nucleotides, the CDR3 is TGTGCCAGCTCACCGGCCGTCCTGTCGAACACTGAAGCTTTCTTT. This sequence joins TRBV18 and TRBJ1-1; D remains unclear. The ends were cut back, 3 bases at V and 1 base at J, with 12 bases in the middle. Germline assignment: CDR1 KGHSH and CDR2 LQKENI. CDR3 length: 15 amino acids.

This clonotype was observed a handful of times. V is TRBV12-3 or TRBV12-4 and J is TRBJ1-6; no clear D. This CDR3 region has 15 residues. V dropped 2 bases and J dropped 9 bases, with 14 bases sitting between them. CDR3 sequence reads: CASSLTTLVFSPLHF. The CDR3 DNA reads as TGTGCCAGCAGTTTAACCACCCTTGTGTTTTCACCCCTCCACTTT.

The chain has TRBV11-2 and TRBJ2-3; no reliable D call. This CDR3 contains 11 residues. CDR1 and CDR2 (germline): SGHAT, FQNNGV. Deletions cut 3 bases from V and 6 bases from J, with 4 bases between. The chain's CDR3 is CASSFYDTQYF. As DNA, the CDR3 is TGTGCCAGCAGCTTTTATGATACGCAGTATTTT.

This clonotype has more than one count but fewer than ten. For the CDR3, the DNA is TGCAGCGGCCGGGCTTTGCGGGAGGGCCAAGGGAATGAGCAGTTCTTC. It yields the protein CSGRALREGQGNEQFF. The chain combines TRBV29-1 with TRBJ2-1; 9 nucleotides align to TRBD2. From germline, CDR1 is SQVTM and CDR2 ANQGSEA. The CDR3 contains 16 residues. With V trimmed by 7 bases and J by 7 bases, 17 bases remained unmatched.

This clonotype has a count of ten or more. V is TRBV7-6 and J is TRBJ2-1; TRBD2 matches at 9 bases. Germline values: CDR1 SGHVS, CDR2 FNYEAQ. J was trimmed by 6 bases and V by 1 base; bases with no gene match: 7. CDR3 length: 16 amino acids. CDR3 coding DNA: TGTGCCAGCAGCTTAGAGGGACTAGCCGACTTCAATGAGCAGTTCTTC. Translating gives CASSLEGLADFNEQFF.

This rearrangement joins TRBV7-2 to TRBJ2-7; D might be TRBD2 (7 bases). Germline V gives CDR1 SGHTA, CDR2 FQGNSA. The length of the CDR3 is 15 residues. The V end was cut by 5 bases, the J end by 1 base, with 15 bases between. The CDR3 here is CASSVGGALSYEQYF. The CDR3 DNA is TGTGCCAGCAGCGTGGGGGGGGCCCTTTCCTACGAGCAGTACTTC.

A few counts support this clonotype. The chain combines TRBV5-1 with TRBJ1-2; TRBD1 agrees at 7 bases. This CDR3 comprises 15 residues. J gave up 6 bases and V 0 bases, and 8 bases lay outside the gene matches. The germline V gene encodes CDR1 SGHRS and CDR2 YFSETQ. CDR3 region: CASSLESGGADGYTF. The CDR3 DNA follows: TGCGCCAGCAGCTTGGAGTCAGGGGGAGCCGATGGCTACACCTTC.

The chain combines TRBV27 with TRBJ1-4; tentative D call: TRBD1 (6 bases). The CDR3 is 15 residues long. V was cut by 5 bases and J by 0 bases, with 10 bases left in between. The germline V gene has CDR1 MNHEY and CDR2 SMNVEV (reference sequence). This CDR3 reads CASSPRGSTNEKLFF. CDR3 coding DNA: TGTGCCAGCAGTCCCAGGGGATCAACTAATGAAAAACTGTTTTTT.

This chain uses TRBV27 with TRBJ1-1; 9 nucleotides line up with TRBD1. The CDR3 covers 15 residues. The junction had 5 bases not matched to a gene; V was cut back by 5 bases and J by 1 base. Germline V lookup: CDR1 MNHEY, CDR2 SMNVEV (reference sequence). CDR3 residues: CASSVPGQGNTEAFF. The CDR3 nucleotides are TGTGCCAGCAGTGTACCGGGACAGGGGAACACTGAAGCTTTCTTT.

V usage is TRBV6-1 and J usage is TRBJ1-4, with 9 bases identical to TRBD1. The germline V gene encodes CDR1 MNHNS and CDR2 SASEGT. The V and J ends lost 5 bases and 6 bases, in that order; junction bases with no gene match: 10. The CDR3 length is 16 residues. CDR3 amino acids: CASSQMYRGRDEKLFF. In DNA form, the CDR3 reads TGTGCCAGCAGTCAGATGTACAGGGGGCGCGATGAAAAACTGTTTTTT.